This T cell receptor beta chain was documented in a study of CD8+CD57+ T cells in acquired aplastic anemia. Trimming removed 3 bases from V and 12 bases from J, with 21 bases in between. This CDR3 spans 15 amino acids. The germline gives CDR1 LNHNV, CDR2 YYDKDF (reference sequence). TCR beta VDJ and CDR3 profiling used genomic DNA as template. TCRdb fed the reads into MiXCR, producing one record per CDR3 protein. The repertoire has roughly 280,000 distinct CDR3 sequences, approximately 58% of them found once; the top ten carry roughly 1.2%. Whole-study findings and limits: The study found no significant CD8+ Simpson's diversity difference between patients and controls. Patients and controls turned out to have roughly 29 CD8+ CDR3 sequences in common.

In patients chosen for sequencing, flow cytometry had shown CD8+CD57+ cell expansion. No patient had been given any therapy when blood was sampled. Concerning this clonotype: Its antigen is unknown.

This sequence was found in a human donor with aplastic anemia. The sample comprised sorted CD4+, CD8+, or CD8+CD57+ T cells (not recorded which) from PBMCs. The chain combines TRBV15 with TRBJ1-5; unclear D gene. Written as DNA, the CDR3 is TGTGCCACCAGCAGGGGCGGGCAGCCTTTAGACTTCCAGCATTTT. Amino acids: CATSRGGQPLDFQHF.